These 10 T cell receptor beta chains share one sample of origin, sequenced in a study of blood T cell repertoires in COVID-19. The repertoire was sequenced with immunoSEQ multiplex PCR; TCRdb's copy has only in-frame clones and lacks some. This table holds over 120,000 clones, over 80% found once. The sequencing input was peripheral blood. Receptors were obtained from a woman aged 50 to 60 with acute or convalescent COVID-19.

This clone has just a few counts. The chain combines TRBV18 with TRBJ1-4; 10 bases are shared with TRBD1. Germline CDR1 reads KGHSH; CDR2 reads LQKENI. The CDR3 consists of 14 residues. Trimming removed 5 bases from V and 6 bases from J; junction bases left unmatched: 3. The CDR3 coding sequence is TGTGCCAGCTCATCAGACAGGGGGCATGAAAAACTGTTTTTT. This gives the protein CASSSDRGHEKLFF.

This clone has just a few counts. DNA of the CDR3: TGCGCCAGCAGAGTAGAGAACACCGGGGAGCTGTTTTTT. It is translated as CASRVENTGELFF. This chain links TRBV5-1 with TRBJ2-2; unclear D gene. V dropped 5 bases and J dropped 1 base, with 6 bases sitting between them. This CDR3 is built from 13 residues. Germline V gene lookup returns CDR1 SGHRS and CDR2 YFSETQ.

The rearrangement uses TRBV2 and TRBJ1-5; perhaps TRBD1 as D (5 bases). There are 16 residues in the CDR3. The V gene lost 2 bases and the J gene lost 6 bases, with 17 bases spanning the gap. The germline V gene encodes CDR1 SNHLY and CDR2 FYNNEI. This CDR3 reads CASSEPRGGLTQPQHF. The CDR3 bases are TGTGCCAGCAGTGAACCTCGGGGGGGTCTTACTCAGCCCCAGCATTTT.

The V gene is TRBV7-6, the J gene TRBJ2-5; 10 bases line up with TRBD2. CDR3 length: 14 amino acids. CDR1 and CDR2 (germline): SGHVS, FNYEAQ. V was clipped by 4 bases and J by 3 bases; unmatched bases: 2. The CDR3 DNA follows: TGTGCCAGCAGCTCGGGACTAGCGAAAGAGACCCAGTACTTC. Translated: CASSSGLAKETQYF.

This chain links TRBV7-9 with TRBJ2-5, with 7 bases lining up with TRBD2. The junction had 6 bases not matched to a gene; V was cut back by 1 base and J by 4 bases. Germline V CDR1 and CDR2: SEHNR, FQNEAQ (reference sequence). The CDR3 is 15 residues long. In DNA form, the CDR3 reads TGTGCCAGCAGCTTAGAAGGACTAGATCGAGAGACCCAGTACTTC. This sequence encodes CASSLEGLDRETQYF.

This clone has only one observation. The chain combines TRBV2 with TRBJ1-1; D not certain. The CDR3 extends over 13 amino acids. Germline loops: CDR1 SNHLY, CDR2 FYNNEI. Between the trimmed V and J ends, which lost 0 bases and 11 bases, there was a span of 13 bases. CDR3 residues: CASSEATTEEAFF. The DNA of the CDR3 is TGTGCCAGCAGTGAAGCAACCACTGAAGAGGCTTTCTTT.

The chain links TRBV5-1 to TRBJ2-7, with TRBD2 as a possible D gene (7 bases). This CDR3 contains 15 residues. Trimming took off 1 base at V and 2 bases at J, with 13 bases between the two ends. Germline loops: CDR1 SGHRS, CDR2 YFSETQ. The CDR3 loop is CASSLIRGGAYEQYF. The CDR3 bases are TGCGCCAGCAGCTTGATCAGAGGGGGGGCCTACGAGCAGTACTTC.

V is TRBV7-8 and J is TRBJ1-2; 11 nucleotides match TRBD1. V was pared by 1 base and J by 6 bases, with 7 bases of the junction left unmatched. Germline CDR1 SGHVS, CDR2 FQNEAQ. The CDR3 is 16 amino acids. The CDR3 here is CASSLGVVDRGHGYTF. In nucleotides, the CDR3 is TGTGCCAGCAGCTTAGGGGTCGTGGACAGGGGGCATGGCTACACCTTC.

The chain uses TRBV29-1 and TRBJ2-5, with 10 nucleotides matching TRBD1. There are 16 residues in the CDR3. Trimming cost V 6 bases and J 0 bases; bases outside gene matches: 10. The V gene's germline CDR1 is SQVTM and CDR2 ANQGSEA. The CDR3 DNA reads TGCAGCGTCGTCCGGACAGGGGGTGGTAACCAAGAGACCCAGTACTTC. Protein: CSVVRTGGGNQETQYF.

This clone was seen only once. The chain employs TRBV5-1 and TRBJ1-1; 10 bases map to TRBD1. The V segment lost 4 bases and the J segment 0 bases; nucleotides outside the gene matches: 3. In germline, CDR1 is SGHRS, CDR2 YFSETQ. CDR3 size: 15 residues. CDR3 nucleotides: TGCGCCAGCAGCCCCGGACAGGGGGTGAACACTGAAGCTTTCTTT. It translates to CASSPGQGVNTEAFF.